This T cell receptor (beta chain) comes out of a study of T cells of healthy individuals. TCRdb processed the 5' RACE reads anew with MiXCR; each CDR3 protein has one entry. The top ten hold approximately 5.7% of the sample, which has 85,000 to 100,000 distinct CDR3 sequences, roughly 18% seen once. V lost 2 bases, J lost 4 bases, and 8 bases stayed unmatched. Germline lookup yields CDR1 MDHEN and CDR2 SYDVKM. The CDR3 loop spans 16 amino acids. This sequence joins TRBV28 and TRBJ2-1; 7 bases line up with TRBD1. The receptor was isolated from a human donor in good health. In nucleotides, the CDR3 is TGTGCCAGCAGTTTACTCCCCAGGGGGTCGTACAATGAGCAGTTCTTC. Translated, it gives CASSLLPRGSYNEQFF.